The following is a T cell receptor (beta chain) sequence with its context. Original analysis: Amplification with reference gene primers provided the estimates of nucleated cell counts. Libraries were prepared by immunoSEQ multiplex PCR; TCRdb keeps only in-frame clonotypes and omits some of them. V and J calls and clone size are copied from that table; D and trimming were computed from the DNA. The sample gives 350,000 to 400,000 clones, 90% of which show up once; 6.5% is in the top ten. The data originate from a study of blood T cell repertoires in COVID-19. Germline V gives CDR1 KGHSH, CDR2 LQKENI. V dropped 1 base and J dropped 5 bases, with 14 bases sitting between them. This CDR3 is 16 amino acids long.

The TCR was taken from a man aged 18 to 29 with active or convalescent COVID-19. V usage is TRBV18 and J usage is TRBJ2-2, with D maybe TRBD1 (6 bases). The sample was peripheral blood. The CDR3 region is CASSPRDTGRTGELFF. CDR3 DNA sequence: TGTGCCAGCTCACCACGGGACACAGGAAGGACCGGGGAGCTGTTTTTT. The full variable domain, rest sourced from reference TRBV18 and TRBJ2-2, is NAGVMQNPRHLVRRRGQEARLRCSPMKGHSHVYWYRQLPEEGLKFMVYLQKENIIDESGMPKERFSAEFPKEGPSILRIQQVVRGDSAAYFCASSPRDTGRTGELFFGEGSRLTVL.